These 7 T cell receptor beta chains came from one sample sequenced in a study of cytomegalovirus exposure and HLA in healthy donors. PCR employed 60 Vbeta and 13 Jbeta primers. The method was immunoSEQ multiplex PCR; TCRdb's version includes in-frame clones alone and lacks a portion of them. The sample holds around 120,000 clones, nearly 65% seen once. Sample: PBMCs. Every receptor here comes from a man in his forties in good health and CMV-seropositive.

The CDR3 nucleotides read TGTGCCAGCAGCTTGTCAGTCTACGAGCAGTACTTC. This sequence encodes CASSLSVYEQYF. This chain joins TRBV5-5 and TRBJ2-7; D gene unclear. The CDR3 consists of 12 residues. The germline V and J ends were trimmed by 1 base and 3 bases, with 5 bases remaining between them. Germline V lookup: CDR1 SGHKS, CDR2 YYEKEE (reference sequence).

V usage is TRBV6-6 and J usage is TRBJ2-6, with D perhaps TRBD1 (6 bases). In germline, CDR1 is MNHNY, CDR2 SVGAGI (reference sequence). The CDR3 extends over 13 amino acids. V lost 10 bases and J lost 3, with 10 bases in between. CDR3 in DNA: TGTGCCACCCAGGGGCTTGGGGCCAACGTCCTGACTTTC. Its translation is CATQGLGANVLTF.

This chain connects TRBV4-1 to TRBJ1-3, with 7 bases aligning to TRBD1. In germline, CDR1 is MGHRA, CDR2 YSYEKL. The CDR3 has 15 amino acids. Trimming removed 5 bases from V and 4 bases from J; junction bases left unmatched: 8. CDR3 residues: CASSKPRDSGNTIYF. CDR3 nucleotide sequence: TGCGCCAGCAGCAAACCCCGGGACAGCGGAAACACCATATATTTT.

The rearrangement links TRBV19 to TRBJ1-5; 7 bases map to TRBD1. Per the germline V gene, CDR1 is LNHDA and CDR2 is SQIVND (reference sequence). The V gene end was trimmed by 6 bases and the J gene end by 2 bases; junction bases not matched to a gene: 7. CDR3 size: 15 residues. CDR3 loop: CASRDQGQGNQPQHF. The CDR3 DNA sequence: TGTGCCAGTAGGGACCAAGGACAGGGCAATCAGCCCCAGCATTTT.

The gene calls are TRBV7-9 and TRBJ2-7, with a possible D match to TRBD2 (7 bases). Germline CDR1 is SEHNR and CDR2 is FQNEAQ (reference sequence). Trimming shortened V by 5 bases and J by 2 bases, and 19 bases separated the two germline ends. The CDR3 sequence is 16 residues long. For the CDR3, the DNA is TGTGCCAGCAGCCGAAATGAGGGGGGGCCCACCTACGAGCAGTACTTC. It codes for CASSRNEGGPTYEQYF.

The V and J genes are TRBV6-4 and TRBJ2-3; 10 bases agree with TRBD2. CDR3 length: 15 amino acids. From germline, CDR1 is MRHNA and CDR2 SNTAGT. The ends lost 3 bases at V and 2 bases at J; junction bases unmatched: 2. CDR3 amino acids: CASSEGLAVTDTQYF. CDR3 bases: TGTGCCAGCAGTGAAGGACTAGCGGTCACAGATACGCAGTATTTT.

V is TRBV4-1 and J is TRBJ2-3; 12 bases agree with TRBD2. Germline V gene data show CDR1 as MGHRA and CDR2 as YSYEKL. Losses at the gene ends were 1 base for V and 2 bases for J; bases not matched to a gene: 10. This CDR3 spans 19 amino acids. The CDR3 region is CASSQGLAGGYSTTDTQYF. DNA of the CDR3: TGCGCCAGCAGCCAAGGGCTAGCGGGGGGGTACTCAACCACAGATACGCAGTATTTT.